This record covers a single T cell receptor (beta chain). The antigen is not known. V lost 11 bases and J lost 2; bases outside the gene matches: 8. The CDR3 is made up of 14 amino acids. CDR1 and CDR2 from the germline V gene are ENHRY and SYGVKD. This specimen comes from a study of identical twins. Notes on the study in general: Among beta out-of-frame sequences, excess sharing between twins appeared weaker.

A universal primer site was added by template switching, and unique molecular identifiers were carried by the cDNA. One entry per CDR3 protein results from TCRdb running MiXCR on the 5' RACE reads. Seen here are approximately 620,000 distinct CDR3 sequences, under 9% observed once, and the top ten hold around 0.95%. These data were also reused for a study on yellow fever vaccine responses in identical twins.

The specimen sequenced was PBMCs. This chain joins TRBV10-3 and TRBJ2-7; 11 nucleotides align to TRBD2. The receptor was derived from a woman between 18 and 29 years old in good health. CDR3 in amino acids: CAFQGTSGPYEQYF. CDR3 nucleotide sequence: TGTGCCTTTCAAGGGACTAGCGGTCCCTACGAGCAGTACTTC.